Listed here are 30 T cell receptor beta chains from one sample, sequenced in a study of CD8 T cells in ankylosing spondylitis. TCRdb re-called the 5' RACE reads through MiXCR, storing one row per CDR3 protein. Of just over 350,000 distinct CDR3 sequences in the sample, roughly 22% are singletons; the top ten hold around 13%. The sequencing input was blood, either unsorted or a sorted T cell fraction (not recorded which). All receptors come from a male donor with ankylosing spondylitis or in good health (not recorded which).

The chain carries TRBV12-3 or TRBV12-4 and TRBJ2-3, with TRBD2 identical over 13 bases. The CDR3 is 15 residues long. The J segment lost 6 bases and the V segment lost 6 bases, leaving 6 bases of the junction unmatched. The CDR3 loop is CASSTSGGAGDTQYF. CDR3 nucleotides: TGTGCCAGCAGCACTAGCGGGGGGGCCGGTGATACGCAGTATTTT.

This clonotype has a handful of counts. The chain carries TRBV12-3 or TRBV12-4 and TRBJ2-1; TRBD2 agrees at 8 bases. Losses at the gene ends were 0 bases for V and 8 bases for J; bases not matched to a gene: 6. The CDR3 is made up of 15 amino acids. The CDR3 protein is CASSLAKRGGHEQFF. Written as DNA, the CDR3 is TGTGCCAGCAGTTTAGCGAAACGGGGGGGCCATGAGCAGTTCTTC.

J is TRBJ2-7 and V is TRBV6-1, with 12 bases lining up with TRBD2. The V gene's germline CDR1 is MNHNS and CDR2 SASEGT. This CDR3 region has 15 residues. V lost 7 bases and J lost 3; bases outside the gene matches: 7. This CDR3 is CASTLTSGGLYEQYF. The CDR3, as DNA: TGTGCCAGCACCTTGACTAGCGGGGGCCTCTACGAGCAGTACTTC.

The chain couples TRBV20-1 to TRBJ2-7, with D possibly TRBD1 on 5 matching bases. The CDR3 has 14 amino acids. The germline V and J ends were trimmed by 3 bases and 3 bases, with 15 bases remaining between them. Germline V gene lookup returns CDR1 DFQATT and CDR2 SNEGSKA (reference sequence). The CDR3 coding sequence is TGCAGTGCTAGCGACAGACTGGAAGTCTACGAGCAGTACTTC. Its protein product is CSASDRLEVYEQYF.

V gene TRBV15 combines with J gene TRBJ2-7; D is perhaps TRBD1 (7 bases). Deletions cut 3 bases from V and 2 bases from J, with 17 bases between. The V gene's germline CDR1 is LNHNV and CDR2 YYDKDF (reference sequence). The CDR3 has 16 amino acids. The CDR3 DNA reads TGTGCCACCAGCAGGGAGACTAGGGACAGCACCTACGAGCAGTACTTC. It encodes CATSRETRDSTYEQYF.

The CDR3 spells CASSLGARDRSYEQYF. CDR3 DNA: TGTGCCAGCAGCTTAGGGGCTCGGGACAGATCCTACGAGCAGTACTTC. The rearrangement uses TRBV7-9 and TRBJ2-7; TRBD1 agrees at 7 bases. The CDR3 is made up of 16 amino acids. V lost 1 base to trimming and J lost 1 base; unmatched junction nucleotides: 7. The germline gives CDR1 SEHNR, CDR2 FQNEAQ (reference sequence).

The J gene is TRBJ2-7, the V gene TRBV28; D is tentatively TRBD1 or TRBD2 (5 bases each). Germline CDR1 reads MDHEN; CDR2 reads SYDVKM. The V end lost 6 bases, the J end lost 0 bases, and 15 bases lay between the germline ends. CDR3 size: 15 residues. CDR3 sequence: CASSGLFGTSYEQYF. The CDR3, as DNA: TGTGCCAGCAGCGGGTTGTTTGGGACCTCCTACGAGCAGTACTTC.

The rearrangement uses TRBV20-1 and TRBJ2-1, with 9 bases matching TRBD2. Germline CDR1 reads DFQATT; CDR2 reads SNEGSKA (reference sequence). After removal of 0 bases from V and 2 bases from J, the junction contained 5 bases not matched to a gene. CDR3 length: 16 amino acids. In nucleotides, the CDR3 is TGCAGTGCTAGAGATGTAGCGGGGGCAACCTACAATGAGCAGTTCTTC. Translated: CSARDVAGATYNEQFF.

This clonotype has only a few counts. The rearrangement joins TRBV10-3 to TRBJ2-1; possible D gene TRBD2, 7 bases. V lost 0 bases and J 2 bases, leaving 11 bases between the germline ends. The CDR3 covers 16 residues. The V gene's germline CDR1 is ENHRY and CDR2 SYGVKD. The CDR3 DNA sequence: TGTGCCATCAGTGAGTCGGCGGGGGCCACCTACAATGAGCAGTTCTTC. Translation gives CAISESAGATYNEQFF.

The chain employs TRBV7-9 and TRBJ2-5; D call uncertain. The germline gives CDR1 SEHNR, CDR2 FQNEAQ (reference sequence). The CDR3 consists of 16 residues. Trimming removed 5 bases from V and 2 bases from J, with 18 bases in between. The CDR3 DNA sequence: TGTGCCAGCAGCCCAATTACTCCGGGCCTACAAGAGACCCAGTACTTC. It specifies CASSPITPGLQETQYF.

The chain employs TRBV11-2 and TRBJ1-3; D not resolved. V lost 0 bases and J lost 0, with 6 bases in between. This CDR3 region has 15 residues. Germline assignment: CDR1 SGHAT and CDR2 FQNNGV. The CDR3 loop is CASSLEPSSGNTIYF. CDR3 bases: TGTGCCAGCAGCTTAGAACCGAGCTCTGGAAACACCATATATTTT.

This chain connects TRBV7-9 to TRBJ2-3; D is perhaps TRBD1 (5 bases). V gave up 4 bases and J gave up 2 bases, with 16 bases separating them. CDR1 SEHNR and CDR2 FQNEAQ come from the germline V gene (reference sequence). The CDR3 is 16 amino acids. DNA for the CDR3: TGTGCCAGCAGCTCAACCCCCCTGACAGCCACAGATACGCAGTATTTT. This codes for CASSSTPLTATDTQYF.

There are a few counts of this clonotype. The CDR3 region is CASATPGQGAFEQFF. The CDR3 DNA is TGTGCCAGCGCAACCCCGGGACAGGGGGCCTTTGAGCAGTTCTTC. The chain couples TRBV12-3 or TRBV12-4 to TRBJ2-1, with TRBD1 matching 12 bases. The CDR3 runs 15 residues. Losses at the gene ends were 8 bases for V and 9 bases for J; bases not matched to a gene: 11.

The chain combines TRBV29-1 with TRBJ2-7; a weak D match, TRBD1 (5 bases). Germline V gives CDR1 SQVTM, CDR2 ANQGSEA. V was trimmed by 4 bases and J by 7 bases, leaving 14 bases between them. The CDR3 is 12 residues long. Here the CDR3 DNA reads TGCAGCGTTGGTGCAGGGTCATGGGAGCAGTACTTC. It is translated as CSVGAGSWEQYF.

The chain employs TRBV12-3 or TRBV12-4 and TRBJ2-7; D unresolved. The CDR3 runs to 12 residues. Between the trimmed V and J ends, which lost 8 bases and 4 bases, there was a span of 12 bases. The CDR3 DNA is TGTGCCAGCTTGGGGTTCGGGTACGAGCAGTACTTC. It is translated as CASLGFGYEQYF.

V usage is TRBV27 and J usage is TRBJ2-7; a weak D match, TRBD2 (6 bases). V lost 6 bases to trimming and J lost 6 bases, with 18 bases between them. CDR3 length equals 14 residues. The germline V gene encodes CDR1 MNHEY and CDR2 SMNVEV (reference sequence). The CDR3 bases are TGTGCCAGCAGGGGCCCGGGACCCGGGGGCGAGCAGTACTTC. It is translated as CASRGPGPGGEQYF.

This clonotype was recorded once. The CDR3 protein is CATSDSVEQFF. CDR3 DNA: TGTGCCACCAGTGATTCCGTAGAGCAGTTCTTC. The V call is TRBV24-1, the J call TRBJ2-1; D remains ambiguous. This CDR3 has 11 amino acids. The germline V gene has CDR1 KGHDR and CDR2 SFDVKD. V was cut by 2 bases and J by 10 bases, with 5 bases left in between.

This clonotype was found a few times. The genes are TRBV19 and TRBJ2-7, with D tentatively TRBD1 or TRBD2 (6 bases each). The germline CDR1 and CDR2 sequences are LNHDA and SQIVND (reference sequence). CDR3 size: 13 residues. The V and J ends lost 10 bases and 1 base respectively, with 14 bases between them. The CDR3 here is CATREGGSYEQYF. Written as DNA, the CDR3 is TGTGCCACTCGAGAGGGGGGTTCCTACGAGCAGTACTTC.

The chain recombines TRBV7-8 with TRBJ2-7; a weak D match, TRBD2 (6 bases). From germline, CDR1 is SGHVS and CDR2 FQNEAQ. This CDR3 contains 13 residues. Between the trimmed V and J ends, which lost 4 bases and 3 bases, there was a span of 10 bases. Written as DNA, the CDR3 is TGTGCCAGCAGCTCGGAGGGGTTCTACGAGCAGTACTTC. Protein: CASSSEGFYEQYF.

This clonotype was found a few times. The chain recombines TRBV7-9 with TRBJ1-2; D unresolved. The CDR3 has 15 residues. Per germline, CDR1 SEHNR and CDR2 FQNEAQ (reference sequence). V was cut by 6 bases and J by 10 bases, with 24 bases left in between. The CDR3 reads CASSSLLLILNDYTF. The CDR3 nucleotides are TGTGCCAGCAGTTCCCTTCTACTCATCCTCAATGACTACACCTTC.

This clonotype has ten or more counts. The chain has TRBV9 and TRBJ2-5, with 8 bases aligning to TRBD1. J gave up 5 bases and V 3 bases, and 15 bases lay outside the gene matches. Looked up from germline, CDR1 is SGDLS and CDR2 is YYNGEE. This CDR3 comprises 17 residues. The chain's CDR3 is CASSGYLGQEGGETQYF. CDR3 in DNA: TGTGCCAGCAGCGGATACCTGGGACAGGAGGGTGGGGAGACCCAGTACTTC.

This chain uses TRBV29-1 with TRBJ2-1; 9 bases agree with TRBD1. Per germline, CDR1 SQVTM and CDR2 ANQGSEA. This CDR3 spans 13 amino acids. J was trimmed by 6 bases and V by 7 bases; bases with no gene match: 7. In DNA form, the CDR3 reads TGCAGCGGGTTCGGGGGACAGGGCAATGAGCAGTTCTTC. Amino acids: CSGFGGQGNEQFF.

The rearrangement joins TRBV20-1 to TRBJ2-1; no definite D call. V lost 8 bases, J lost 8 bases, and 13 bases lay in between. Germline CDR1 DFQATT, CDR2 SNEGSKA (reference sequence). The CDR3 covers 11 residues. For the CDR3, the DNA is TGCAGTTGCCGCCGAGGTCATGAGCAGTTCTTC. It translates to CSCRRGHEQFF.

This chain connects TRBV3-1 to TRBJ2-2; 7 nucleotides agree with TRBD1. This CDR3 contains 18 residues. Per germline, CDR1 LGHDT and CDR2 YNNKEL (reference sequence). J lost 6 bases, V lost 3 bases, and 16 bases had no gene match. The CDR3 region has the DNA TGTGCCAGCAGCCAGGCCGGCCGCGAGGGGGCTGTCGCCGGGGAGCTGTTTTTT. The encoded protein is CASSQAGREGAVAGELFF.

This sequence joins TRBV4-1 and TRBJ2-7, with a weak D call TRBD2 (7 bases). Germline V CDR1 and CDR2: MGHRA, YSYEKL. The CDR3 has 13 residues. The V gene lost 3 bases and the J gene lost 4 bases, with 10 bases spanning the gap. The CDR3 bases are TGCGCCAGCAGCCATGGGGGGGCGTACGAGCAGTACTTC. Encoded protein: CASSHGGAYEQYF.

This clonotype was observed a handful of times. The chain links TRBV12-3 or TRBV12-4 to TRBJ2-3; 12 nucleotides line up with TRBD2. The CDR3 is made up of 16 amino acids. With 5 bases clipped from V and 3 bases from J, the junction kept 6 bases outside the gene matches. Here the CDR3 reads CASSPLAGGRTDTQYF. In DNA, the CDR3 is TGTGCCAGCAGTCCGCTAGCGGGGGGGAGGACAGATACGCAGTATTTT.

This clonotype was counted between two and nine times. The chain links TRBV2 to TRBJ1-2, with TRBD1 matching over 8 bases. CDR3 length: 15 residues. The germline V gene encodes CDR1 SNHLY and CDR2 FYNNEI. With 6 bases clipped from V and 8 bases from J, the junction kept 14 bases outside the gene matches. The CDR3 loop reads CASRGTQGGLSGYTF. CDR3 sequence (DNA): TGTGCCAGCAGGGGGACACAGGGGGGACTAAGCGGCTACACCTTC.

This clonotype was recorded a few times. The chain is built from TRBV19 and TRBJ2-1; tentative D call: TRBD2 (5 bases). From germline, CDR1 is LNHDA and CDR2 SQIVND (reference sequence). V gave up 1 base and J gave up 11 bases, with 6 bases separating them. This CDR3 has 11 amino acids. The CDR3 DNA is TGTGCCAGTAGTATAGGAGGGCAGCAGTTCTTC. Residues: CASSIGGQQFF. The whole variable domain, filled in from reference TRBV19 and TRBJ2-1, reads DGGITQSPKYLFRKEGQNVTLSCEQNLNHDAMYWYRQDPGQGLRLIYYSQIVNDFQKGDIAEGYSVSREKKESFPLTVTSAQKNPTAFYLCASSIGGQQFFGPGTRLTVL.

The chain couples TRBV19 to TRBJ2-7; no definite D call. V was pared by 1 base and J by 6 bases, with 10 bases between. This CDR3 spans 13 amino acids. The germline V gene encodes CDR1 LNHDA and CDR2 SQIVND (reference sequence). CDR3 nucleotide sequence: TGTGCCAGTAGTATAGTAACTCAAGCCGAGCAGTACTTC. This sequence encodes CASSIVTQAEQYF. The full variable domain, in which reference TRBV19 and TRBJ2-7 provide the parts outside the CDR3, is DGGITQSPKYLFRKEGQNVTLSCEQNLNHDAMYWYRQDPGQGLRLIYYSQIVNDFQKGDIAEGYSVSREKKESFPLTVTSAQKNPTAFYLCASSIVTQAEQYFGPGTRLTVT.

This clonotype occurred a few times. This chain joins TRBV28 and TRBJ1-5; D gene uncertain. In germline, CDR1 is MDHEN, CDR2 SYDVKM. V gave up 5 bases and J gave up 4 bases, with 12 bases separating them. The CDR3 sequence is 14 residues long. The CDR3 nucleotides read TGTGCCAGCAGTCCCGACGGATATAATCAGCCCCAGCATTTT. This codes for CASSPDGYNQPQHF.